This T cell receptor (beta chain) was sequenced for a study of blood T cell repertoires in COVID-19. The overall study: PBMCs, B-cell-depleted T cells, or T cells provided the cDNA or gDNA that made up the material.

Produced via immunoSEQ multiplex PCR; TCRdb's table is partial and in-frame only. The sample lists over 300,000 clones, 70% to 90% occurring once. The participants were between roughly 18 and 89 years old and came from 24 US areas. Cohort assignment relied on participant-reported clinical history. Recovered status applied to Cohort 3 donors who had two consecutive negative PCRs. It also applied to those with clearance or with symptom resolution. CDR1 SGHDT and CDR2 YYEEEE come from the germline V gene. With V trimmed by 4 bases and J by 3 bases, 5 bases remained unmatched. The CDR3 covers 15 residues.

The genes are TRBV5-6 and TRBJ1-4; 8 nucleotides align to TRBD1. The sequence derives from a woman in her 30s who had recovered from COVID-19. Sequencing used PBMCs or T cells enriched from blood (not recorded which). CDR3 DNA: TGTGCCAGCAGCCTACCAGGGGGCCCTAATGAAAAACTGTTTTTT. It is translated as CASSLPGGPNEKLFF.